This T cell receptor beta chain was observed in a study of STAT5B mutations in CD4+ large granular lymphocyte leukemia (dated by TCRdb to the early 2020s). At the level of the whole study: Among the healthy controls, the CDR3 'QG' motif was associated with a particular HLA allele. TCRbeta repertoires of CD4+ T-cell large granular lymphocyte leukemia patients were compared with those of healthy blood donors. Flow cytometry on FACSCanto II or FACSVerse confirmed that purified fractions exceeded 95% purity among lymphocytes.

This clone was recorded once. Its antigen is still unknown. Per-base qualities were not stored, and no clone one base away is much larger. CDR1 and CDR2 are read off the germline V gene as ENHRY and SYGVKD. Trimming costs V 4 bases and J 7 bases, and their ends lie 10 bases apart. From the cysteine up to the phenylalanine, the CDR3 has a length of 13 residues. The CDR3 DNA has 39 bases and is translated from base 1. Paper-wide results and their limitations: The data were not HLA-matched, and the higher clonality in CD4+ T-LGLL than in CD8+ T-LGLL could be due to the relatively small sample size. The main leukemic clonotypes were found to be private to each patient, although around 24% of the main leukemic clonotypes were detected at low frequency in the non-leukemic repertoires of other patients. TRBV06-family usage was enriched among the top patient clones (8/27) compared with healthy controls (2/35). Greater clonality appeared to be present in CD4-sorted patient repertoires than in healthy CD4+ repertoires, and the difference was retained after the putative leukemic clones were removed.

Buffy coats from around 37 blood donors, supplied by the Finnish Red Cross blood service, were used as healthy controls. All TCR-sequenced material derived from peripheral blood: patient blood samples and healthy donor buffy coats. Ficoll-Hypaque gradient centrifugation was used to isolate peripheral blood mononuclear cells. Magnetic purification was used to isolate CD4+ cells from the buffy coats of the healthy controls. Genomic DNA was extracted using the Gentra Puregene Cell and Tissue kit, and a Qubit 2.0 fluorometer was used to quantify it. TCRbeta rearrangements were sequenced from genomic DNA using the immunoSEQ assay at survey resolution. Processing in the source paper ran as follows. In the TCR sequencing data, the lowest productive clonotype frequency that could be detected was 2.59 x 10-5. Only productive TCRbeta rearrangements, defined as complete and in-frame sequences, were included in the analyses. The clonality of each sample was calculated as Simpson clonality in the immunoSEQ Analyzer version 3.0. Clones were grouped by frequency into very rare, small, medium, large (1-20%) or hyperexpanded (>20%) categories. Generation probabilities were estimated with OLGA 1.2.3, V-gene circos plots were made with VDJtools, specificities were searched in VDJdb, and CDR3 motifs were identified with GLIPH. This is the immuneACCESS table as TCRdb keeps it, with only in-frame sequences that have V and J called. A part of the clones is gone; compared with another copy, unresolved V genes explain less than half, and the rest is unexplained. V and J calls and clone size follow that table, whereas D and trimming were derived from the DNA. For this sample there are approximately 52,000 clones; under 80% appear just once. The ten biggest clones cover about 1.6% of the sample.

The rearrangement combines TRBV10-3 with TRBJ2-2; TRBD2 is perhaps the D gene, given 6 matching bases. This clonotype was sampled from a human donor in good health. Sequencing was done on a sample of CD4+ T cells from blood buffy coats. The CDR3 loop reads CAISVGGSGELFF. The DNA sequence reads TGTGCCATCAGTGTTGGGGGGAGCGGGGAGCTGTTTTTT.